This T cell receptor beta chain was sequenced for a study of vaccination and CD4 T cells after COVID-19. Study-wide context: As a positive control, some control cultures were given a CEFX pool, while others were given an HIV-1 Nef pool or no peptide.

Treatment reported: 10-day PBMC culture with coronavirus spike peptide pools or control peptides (ViraFEST assay). Cultured CD4+ T-cell DNA underwent Oncomine TCR Beta short-read sequencing. Each CDR3 protein gets one entry after TCRdb re-called the PCR reads with MiXCR. The profile shows about 15,000 distinct CDR3 sequences, more than 55% of them singletons. This CDR3 region has 14 residues. Germline V gene lookup returns CDR1 DFQATT and CDR2 SNEGSKA (reference sequence). The junction had 13 bases not matched to a gene; V was cut back by 4 bases and J by 7 bases. A note on this clonotype: Its antigen is currently unknown.

This sequence was found in a human donor who had recovered from COVID-19. The source material was CD4+ T cells from blood, cultured in vitro. V and J are TRBV20-1 and TRBJ2-7; TRBD1 agrees at 7 bases. The CDR3 DNA is TGCAGTGCTAACGACAGGGTGAACCCTTTGGAGCAGTACTTC. It is translated as CSANDRVNPLEQYF.